Included here is one T cell receptor (beta chain) sequence, with context. TCRdb redid the calling of the 5' RACE reads with MiXCR, one entry per CDR3 protein. The sample records about 730,000 distinct CDR3 sequences, 21% being singletons. The CDR3 runs to 16 residues. Between the trimmed V and J ends, which lost 5 bases and 1 base, there was a span of 15 bases. The germline CDR1 and CDR2 sequences are SEHNR and FQNEAQ (reference sequence). The record originates from a study of identical twins. The data were also submitted as part of a second study, on T cells expressing NK-cell markers.

The genes are TRBV7-9 and TRBJ2-1; tentatively, D is TRBD2 (6 bases). The sample consisted of PBMCs. The clonotype was recovered from a woman under 30 in good health. DNA of the CDR3: TGTGCCAGCAGCCTGCTAGCGAGATCTTCCTACAATGAGCAGTTCTTC. Translated, it gives CASSLLARSSYNEQFF.